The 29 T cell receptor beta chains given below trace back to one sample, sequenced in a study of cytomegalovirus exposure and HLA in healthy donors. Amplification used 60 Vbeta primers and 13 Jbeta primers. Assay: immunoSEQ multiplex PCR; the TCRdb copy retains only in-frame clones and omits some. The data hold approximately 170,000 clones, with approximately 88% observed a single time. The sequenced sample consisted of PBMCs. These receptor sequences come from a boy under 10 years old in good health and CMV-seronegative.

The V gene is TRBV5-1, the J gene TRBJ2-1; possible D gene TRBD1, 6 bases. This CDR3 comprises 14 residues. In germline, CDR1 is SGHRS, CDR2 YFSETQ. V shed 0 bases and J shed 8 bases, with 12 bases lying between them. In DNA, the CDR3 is TGCGCCAGCAGCTTGGTGCAGGGGCGCGATGAGCAGTTCTTC. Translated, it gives CASSLVQGRDEQFF.

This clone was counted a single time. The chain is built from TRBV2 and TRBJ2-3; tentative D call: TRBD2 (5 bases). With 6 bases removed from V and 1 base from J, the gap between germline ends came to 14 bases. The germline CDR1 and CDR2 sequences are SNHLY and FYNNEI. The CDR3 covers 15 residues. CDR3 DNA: TGTGCCAGCAGCCGGACTCCTCTACGCACAGATACGCAGTATTTT. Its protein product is CASSRTPLRTDTQYF.

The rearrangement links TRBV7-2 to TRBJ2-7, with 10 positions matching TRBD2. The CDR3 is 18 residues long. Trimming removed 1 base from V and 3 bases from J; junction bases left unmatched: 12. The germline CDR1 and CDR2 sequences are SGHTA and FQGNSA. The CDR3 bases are TGTGCCAGCAGCTTAGGGTTAGCGGGGGGATTACCCTTCTACGAGCAGTACGTC. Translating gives CASSLGLAGGLPFYEQYV.

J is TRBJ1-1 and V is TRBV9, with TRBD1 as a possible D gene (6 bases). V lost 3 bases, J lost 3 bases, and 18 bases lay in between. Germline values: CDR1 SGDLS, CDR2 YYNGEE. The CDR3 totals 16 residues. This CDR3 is CASSGGGGREDTEAFF. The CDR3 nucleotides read TGTGCCAGCAGCGGAGGCGGGGGGCGCGAGGACACTGAAGCTTTCTTT. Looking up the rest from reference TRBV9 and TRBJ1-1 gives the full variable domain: DSGVTQTPKHLITATGQRVTLRCSPRSGDLSVYWYQQSLDQGLQFLIQYYNGEERAKGNILERFSAQQFPDLHSELNLSSLELGDSALYFCASSGGGGREDTEAFFGQGTRLTVV.

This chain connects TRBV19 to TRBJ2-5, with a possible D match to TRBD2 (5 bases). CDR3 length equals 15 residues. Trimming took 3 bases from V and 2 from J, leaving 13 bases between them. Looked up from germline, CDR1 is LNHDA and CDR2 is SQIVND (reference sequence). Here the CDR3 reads CASSMVLRRQETQYF. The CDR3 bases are TGTGCCAGTAGTATGGTCCTCCGGAGGCAAGAGACCCAGTACTTC.

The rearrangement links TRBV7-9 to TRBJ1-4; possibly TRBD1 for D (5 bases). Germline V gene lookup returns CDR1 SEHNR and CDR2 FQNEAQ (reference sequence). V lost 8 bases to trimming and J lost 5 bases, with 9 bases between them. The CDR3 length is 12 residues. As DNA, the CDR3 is TGTGCCAGCGGCGGGGGAAATGAAAAACTGTTTTTT. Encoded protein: CASGGGNEKLFF.

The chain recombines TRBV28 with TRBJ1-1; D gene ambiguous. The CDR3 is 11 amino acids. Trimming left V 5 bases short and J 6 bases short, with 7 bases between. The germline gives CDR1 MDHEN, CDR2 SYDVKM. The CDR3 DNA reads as TGTGCCAGCAGTACTCATTCTGAAGCTTTCTTT. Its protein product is CASSTHSEAFF. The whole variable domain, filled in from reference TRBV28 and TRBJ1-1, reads DVKVTQSSRYLVKRTGEKVFLECVQDMDHENMFWYRQDPGLGLRLIYFSYDVKMKEKGDIPEGYSVSREKKERFSLILESASTNQTSMYLCASSTHSEAFFGQGTRLTVV.

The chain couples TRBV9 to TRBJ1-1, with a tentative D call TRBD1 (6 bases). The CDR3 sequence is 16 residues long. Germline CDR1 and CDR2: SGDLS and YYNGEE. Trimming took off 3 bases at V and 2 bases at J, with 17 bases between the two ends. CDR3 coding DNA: TGTGCCAGCAGCGCCACCTCCGGGACACCAAACACTGAAGCTTTCTTT. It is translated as CASSATSGTPNTEAFF.

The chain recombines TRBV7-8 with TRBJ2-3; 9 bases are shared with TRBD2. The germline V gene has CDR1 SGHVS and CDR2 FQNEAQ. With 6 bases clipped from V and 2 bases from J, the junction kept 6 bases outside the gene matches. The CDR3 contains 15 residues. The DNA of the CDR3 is TGTGCCAGCAGTCAAACTAGCGGGCCCACAGATACGCAGTATTTT. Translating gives CASSQTSGPTDTQYF.

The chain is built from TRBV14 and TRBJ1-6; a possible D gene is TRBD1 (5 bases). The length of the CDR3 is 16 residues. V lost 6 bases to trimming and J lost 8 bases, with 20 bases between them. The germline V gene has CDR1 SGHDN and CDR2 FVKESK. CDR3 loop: CASSRQGTNRDSPLHF. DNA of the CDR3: TGTGCCAGCAGTAGGCAGGGAACCAACCGCGATTCACCCCTCCACTTT.

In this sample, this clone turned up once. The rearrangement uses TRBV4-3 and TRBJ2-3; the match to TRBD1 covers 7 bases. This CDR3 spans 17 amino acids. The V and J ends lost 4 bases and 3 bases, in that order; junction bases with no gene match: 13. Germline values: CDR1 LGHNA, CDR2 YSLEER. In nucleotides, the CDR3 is TGCGCCAGCAGCCGTAGTAGAGGGGGCGTGAGGACAGATACGCAGTATTTT. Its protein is CASSRSRGGVRTDTQYF.

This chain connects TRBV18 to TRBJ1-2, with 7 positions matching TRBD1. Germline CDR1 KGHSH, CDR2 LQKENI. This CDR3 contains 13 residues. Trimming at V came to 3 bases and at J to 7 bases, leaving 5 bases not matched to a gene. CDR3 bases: TGTGCCAGCTCACCCGACAGGGATGGTGGCTACACCTTC. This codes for CASSPDRDGGYTF. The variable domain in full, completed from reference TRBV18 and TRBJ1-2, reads NAGVMQNPRHLVRRRGQEARLRCSPMKGHSHVYWYRQLPEEGLKFMVYLQKENIIDESGMPKERFSAEFPKEGPSILRIQQVVRGDSAAYFCASSPDRDGGYTFGSGTRLTVV.

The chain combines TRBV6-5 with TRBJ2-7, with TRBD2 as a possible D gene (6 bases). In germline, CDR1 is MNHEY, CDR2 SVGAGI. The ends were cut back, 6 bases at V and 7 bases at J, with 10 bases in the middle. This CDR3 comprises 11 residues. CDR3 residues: CASSWDWEQYF. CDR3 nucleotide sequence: TGTGCCAGCAGCTGGGACTGGGAGCAGTACTTC.

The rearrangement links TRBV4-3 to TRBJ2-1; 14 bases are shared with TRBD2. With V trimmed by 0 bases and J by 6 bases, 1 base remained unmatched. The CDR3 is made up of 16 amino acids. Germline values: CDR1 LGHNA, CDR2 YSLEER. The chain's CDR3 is CASSQETSGGANEQFF. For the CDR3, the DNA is TGCGCCAGCAGCCAAGAGACTAGCGGGGGGGCCAATGAGCAGTTCTTC.

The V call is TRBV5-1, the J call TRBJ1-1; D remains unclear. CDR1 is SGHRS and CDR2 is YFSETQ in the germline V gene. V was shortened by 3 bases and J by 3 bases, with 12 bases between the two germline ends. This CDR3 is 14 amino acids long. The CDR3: CASSYRAEDTEAFF. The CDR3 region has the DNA TGCGCCAGCAGCTACCGTGCAGAGGACACTGAAGCTTTCTTT.

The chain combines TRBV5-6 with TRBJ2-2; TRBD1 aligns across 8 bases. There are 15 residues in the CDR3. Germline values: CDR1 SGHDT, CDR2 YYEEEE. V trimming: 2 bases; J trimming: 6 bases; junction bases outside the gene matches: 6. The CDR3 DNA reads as TGTGCCAGCAGCTTCCCCAGGGGGCAGGCCGGGGAGCTGTTTTTT. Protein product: CASSFPRGQAGELFF.

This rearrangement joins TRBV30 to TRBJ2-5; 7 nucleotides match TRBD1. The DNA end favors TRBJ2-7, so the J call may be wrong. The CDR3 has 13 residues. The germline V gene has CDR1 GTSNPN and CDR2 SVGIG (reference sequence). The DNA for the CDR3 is TGTGCCTGGAGTCCCGACAGGGTCAACGAGCAGTACTTC. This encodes CAWSPDRVNEQYF.

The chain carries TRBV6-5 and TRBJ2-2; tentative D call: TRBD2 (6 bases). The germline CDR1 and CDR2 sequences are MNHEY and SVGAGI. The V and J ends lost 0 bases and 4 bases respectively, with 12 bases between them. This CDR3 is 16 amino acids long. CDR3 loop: CASSYSSGTSTGELFF. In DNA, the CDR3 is TGTGCCAGCAGTTACTCATCCGGGACTTCCACCGGGGAGCTGTTTTTT.

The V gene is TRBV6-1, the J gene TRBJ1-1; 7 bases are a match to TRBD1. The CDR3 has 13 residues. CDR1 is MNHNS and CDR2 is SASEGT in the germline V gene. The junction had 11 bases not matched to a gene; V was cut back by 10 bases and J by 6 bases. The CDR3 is CATRDRILAEAFF. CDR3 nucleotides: TGTGCCACCCGGGACAGAATACTCGCTGAAGCTTTCTTT.

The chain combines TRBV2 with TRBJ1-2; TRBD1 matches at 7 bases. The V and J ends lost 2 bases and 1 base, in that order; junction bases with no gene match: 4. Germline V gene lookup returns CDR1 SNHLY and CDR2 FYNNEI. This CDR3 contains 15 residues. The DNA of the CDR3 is TGTGCCAGCAGTGAATCCGGGACAGATAACTATGGCTACACCTTC. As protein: CASSESGTDNYGYTF.

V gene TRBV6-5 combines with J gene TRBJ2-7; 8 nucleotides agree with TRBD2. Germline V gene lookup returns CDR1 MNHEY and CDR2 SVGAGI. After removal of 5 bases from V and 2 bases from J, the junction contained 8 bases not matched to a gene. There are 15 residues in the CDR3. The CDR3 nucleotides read TGTGCCAGCAGTGTCGGGAGGGGGGGCCCCTACGAGCAGTACGTC. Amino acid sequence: CASSVGRGGPYEQYV.

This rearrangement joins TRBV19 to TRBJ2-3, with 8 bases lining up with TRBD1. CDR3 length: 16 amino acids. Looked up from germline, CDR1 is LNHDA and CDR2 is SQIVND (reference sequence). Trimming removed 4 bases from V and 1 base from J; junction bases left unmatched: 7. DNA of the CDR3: TGTGCCAGTAGTAAGGGGTCAGGGGGCGGCACAGATACGCAGTATTTT. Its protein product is CASSKGSGGGTDTQYF.

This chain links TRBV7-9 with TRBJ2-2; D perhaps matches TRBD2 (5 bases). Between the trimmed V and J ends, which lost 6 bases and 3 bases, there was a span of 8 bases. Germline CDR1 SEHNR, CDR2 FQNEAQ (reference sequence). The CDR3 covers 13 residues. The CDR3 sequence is CASRWEYTGELFF. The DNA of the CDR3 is TGTGCCAGCAGGTGGGAGTACACCGGGGAGCTGTTTTTT.

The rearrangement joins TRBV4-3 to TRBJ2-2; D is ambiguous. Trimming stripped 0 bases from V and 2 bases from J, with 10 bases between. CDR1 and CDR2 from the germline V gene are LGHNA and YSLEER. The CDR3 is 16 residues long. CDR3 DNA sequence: TGCGCCAGCAGCCAAGATCAAAGACTTAACACCGGGGAGCTGTTTTTT. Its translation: CASSQDQRLNTGELFF.

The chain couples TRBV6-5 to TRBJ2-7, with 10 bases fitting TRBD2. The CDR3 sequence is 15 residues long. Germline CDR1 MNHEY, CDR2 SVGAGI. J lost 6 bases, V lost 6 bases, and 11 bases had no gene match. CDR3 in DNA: TGTGCCAGCAGGTGGGCTAGCGGGAGTATATCCGAGCAGTACTTC. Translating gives CASRWASGSISEQYF.

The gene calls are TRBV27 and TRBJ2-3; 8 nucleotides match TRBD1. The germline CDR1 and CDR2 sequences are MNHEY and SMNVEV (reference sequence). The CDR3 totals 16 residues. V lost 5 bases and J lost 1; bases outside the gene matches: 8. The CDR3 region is CASSPFAGGGTDTQYF. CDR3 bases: TGTGCCAGCAGTCCCTTTGCAGGGGGCGGCACAGATACGCAGTATTTT.

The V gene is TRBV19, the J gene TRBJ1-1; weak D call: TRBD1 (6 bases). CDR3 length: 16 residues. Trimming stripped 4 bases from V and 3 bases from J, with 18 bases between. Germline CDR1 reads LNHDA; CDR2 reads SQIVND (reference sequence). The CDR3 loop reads CASSRITPTGYTEAFF. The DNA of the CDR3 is TGTGCCAGTAGTAGAATCACCCCGACAGGTTACACTGAAGCTTTCTTT. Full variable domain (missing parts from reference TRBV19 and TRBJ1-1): DGGITQSPKYLFRKEGQNVTLSCEQNLNHDAMYWYRQDPGQGLRLIYYSQIVNDFQKGDIAEGYSVSREKKESFPLTVTSAQKNPTAFYLCASSRITPTGYTEAFFGQGTRLTVV.

This CDR3 reads CASSQDAPRVLSTDTQYF. The DNA of the CDR3 is TGCGCCAGCAGCCAAGATGCCCCCAGGGTCCTTAGCACAGATACGCAGTATTTT. This chain joins TRBV4-1 and TRBJ2-3; maybe TRBD1 (5 bases). V lost 0 bases and J lost 0, with 16 bases in between. The germline CDR1 and CDR2 sequences are MGHRA and YSYEKL. The CDR3 consists of 18 residues.

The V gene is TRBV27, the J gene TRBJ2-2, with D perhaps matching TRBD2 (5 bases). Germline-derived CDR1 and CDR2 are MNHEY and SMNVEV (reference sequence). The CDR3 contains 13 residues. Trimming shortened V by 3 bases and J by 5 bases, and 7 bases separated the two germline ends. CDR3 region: CASSLRETGELFF. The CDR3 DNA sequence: TGTGCCAGCAGTTTGAGGGAGACCGGGGAGCTGTTTTTT.